This note documents a single T cell receptor beta chain sequence. These data originate in a study of shared clonotypes between healthy human individuals. For the study at large: With ages of 18 to 49, the donors were two women and a few men.

TCRdb's table, derived via immunoSEQ multiplex PCR, lists solely in-frame clones and lacks some. The data show some 470,000 clones, 76% seen once. Deletions cut 4 bases from V and 5 bases from J, with 19 bases between. CDR1 is SGHNT, CDR2 YYREEE, per germline (reference sequence). This CDR3 spans 15 amino acids. The J gene is TRBJ2-7, the V gene TRBV5-4; no clear D gene. Sequenced sample: PBMCs. This sequence originates from a woman in her thirties or forties in good health. Some clones in this sample may be carry-over from other donors' samples. CDR3 loop: CASSLPLPPGHEQYF. In DNA, the CDR3 is TGTGCCAGCAGCCTCCCCTTGCCACCCGGGCACGAGCAGTACTTC. Supplemented by reference TRBV5-4 and TRBJ2-7, the full variable domain reads ETGVTQSPTHLIKTRGQQVTLRCSSQSGHNTVSWYQQALGQGPQFIFQYYREEENGRGNFPPRFSGLQFPNYSSELNVNALELDDSALYLCASSLPLPPGHEQYFGPGTRLTVT.